Shown below are 17 T cell receptor beta chains from a single sample sequenced in a study of tumor and adjacent non-tumor tissue in lung cancer. Three rounds of nested PCR, following a modified ARM-PCR protocol, produced the TCRbeta library. TCRdb recomputed calls from the multiplex PCR reads with MiXCR, one row per CDR3 protein. The sample shows tens of thousands of distinct CDR3 sequences, around four fifths of them seen only once. The template was RNA from unsorted bulk tissue. Input material: lung tumor tissue. The receptor source for this set is a woman in her 50s with non-small cell lung cancer.

For this clonotype: The final CDR3 position lacks the conserved phenylalanine or tryptophan, pointing to a likely read error. The DNA is omitted, as the CDR3 cannot be located on it reliably, and the CDR3 follows TCRdb's listing. V and J are TRBV20-1 and TRBJ2-2; whether TRBD2, the table's D call, matches the DNA was not checked. Germline CDR1 and CDR2: DFQATT and SNEGSKA (reference sequence). The CDR3 has 14 residues if both end residues are counted. CDR3 residues: CSASAPGRIGEPFS.

With regard to this clonotype: Germline and junction disagree at one end, which may indicate a read error. J is TRBJ2-1 and V is TRBV6-1; D possibly corresponds to TRBD1 (6 bases). Germline V gene data show CDR1 as MNHNS and CDR2 as SASEGT. CDR3 size: 14 residues. The CDR3 spells CTSCGRTVYNEQFF. The CDR3 DNA reads as TGTACCAGCTGTGGACGGACAGTGTACAATGAGCAGTTCTTC.

The J gene is TRBJ2-3, the V gene TRBV10-2; no definite D call. This CDR3 region has 14 residues. Germline values: CDR1 WSHSY, CDR2 SAAADI. The DNA for the CDR3 is TGCGTCACTAAGACAAGCGTGAGTGGCGATACGCAGTATTTT. Residues: CVTKTSVSGDTQYF.

The chain combines TRBV10-2 with TRBJ2-7; TRBD1 matches at 8 bases. The CDR3 has 13 residues. The V gene end was trimmed by 9 bases and the J gene end by 2 bases; junction bases not matched to a gene: 6. In germline, CDR1 is WSHSY, CDR2 SAAADI. The CDR3 nucleotides are TGCGCCAGTGTGGGACAGGAACCCTACGAGCAGTACTTC. As protein: CASVGQEPYEQYF.

As to this clonotype: The junction departs from germline at one end; a sequencing error may be responsible. The chain links TRBV12-3 or TRBV12-4 to TRBJ2-1, with D possibly TRBD2 on 6 matching bases. There are 14 residues in the CDR3. This CDR3 is CVSSLNSGMVEPFF. In DNA form, the CDR3 reads TGTGTCAGCAGTTTGAATAGCGGCATGGTTGAGCCGTTCTTC.

Remarks on this clonotype: Since a much larger clone is just one base distant, this may be a read error. The genes are TRBV7-9 and TRBJ1-1, with 8 bases identical to TRBD1. Germline CDR1 and CDR2: SEHNR and FQNEAQ (reference sequence). The CDR3 has 13 residues. The CDR3 sequence is CVGTRQGIIEAFF. The DNA for the CDR3 is TGTGTCGGAACTCGACAGGGGATTATTGAAGCTTTCTTT.

Note on this clonotype: Its ends do not fully match the called genes, so a read error is possible. This chain links TRBV11-2 with TRBJ2-7, with D unresolved. This CDR3 has 14 residues. Germline V CDR1 and CDR2: SGHAT, FQNNGV. The CDR3: CAISLTETAYEQYF. CDR3 DNA: TGTGCCATCAGCCTGACGGAGACTGCCTATGAGCAGTACTTC.

Turning to this clonotype: The junction departs from germline at one end; a sequencing error may be responsible. The chain couples TRBV4-2 to TRBJ2-7; 9 nucleotides match TRBD2. The CDR3 spans 16 residues. Germline CDR1 and CDR2: LGHNA and YNFKEQ. The DNA for the CDR3 is TGTACCAGCAGACAAGATGAGACTAGCGGATCCTACGAGCAGTACTTC. This translates into CTSRQDETSGSYEQYF.

With respect to this clonotype: This may be a read error: a much more frequent sequence differs by one nucleotide. V and J are TRBV16 and TRBJ1-5; D is perhaps TRBD1 (6 bases). The CDR3 loop spans 14 amino acids. Germline values: CDR1 KGHSY, CDR2 FQNENV. CDR3 in amino acids: CASNQSSGVQPQHF. CDR3 DNA sequence: TGTGCCAGCAACCAATCATCAGGGGTCCAGCCCCAGCATTTT. Filled out from reference TRBV16 and TRBJ1-5, the complete variable domain reads GEEVAQTPKHLVRGEGQKAKLYCAPIKGHSYVFWYQQVLKNEFKFLISFQNENVFDETGMPKERFSAKCLPNSPCSLEIQATKLEDSAVYFCASNQSSGVQPQHFGDGTRLSIL.

This clonotype was counted a few times. The conserved phenylalanine or tryptophan is not found at the CDR3 terminus, so this likely reflects a read error. This chain links TRBV12-3 or TRBV12-4 with TRBJ2-5, with no clear D. V lost 4 bases and J lost 7, with 7 bases in between. CDR3 length: 11 amino acids. Here the CDR3 reads CASSSYVTQYL. DNA for the CDR3: TGTGCCAGCAGTTCTTACGTGACCCAGTACCTC.

This clonotype was detected only once. This clone may be a read error of a much larger clone one base away. V usage is TRBV13 and J usage is TRBJ2-5; D might be TRBD1 (5 bases). The CDR3 runs to 13 residues. V dropped 2 bases and J dropped 4 bases, with 8 bases sitting between them. Germline CDR1 PRHDT, CDR2 FYEKMQ (reference sequence). CDR3 nucleotides: TGTGCCAGCAGCTTAAACAGGACAGAGACCCAGTACTTC. Protein sequence: CASSLNRTETQYF.

Notes on this clonotype: The junction shows a germline mismatch at one end, possibly a read error. The chain carries TRBV29-1 and TRBJ1-2; tentative D call: TRBD1 (5 bases). Germline V lookup: CDR1 SQVTM, CDR2 ANQGSEA. The CDR3 has 13 residues. CDR3 coding DNA: TGCAGCGCCGAGACAGCTAGGAATTATGACTACAGCTTC. Its translation: CSAETARNYDYSF.

This clonotype was counted at least ten times. V is TRBV29-1 and J is TRBJ1-2, with D tentatively TRBD1 (5 bases). Deletions cut 3 bases from V and 8 bases from J, with 31 bases between. This CDR3 is 18 amino acids long. Germline V lookup: CDR1 SQVTM, CDR2 ANQGSEA. CDR3 protein: CSVEPPAGKGEKGWGYTF. The DNA for the CDR3 is TGCAGCGTTGAGCCCCCCGCGGGAAAAGGGGAGAAAGGATGGGGCTACACCTTC.

This clonotype was seen only once. At one boundary the junction diverges from the germline segment, which might be a read error. This chain uses TRBV12-3 or TRBV12-4 with TRBJ2-7; maybe TRBD2 (5 bases). This CDR3 has 15 amino acids. Written as DNA, the CDR3 is TGTGCCAGCAGTTTGAGGGATGAGAGCTCCTACGAGCGGTACTTC. It translates to CASSLRDESSYERYF.

On this clonotype itself: Just one base apart from a much larger clone, this may be a read error. V usage is TRBV28 and J usage is TRBJ2-7, with a tentative D call TRBD1 (5 bases). Per the germline V gene, CDR1 is MDHEN and CDR2 is SYDVKM. The V and J ends lost 4 bases and 6 bases respectively, with 22 bases between them. CDR3 length: 16 residues. The CDR3 sequence: CASSSPGSQTTCEQYF. Written as DNA, the CDR3 is TGTGCCAGCAGTTCCCCAGGGTCCCAGACCACCTGCGAGCAGTACTTC.

The V call is TRBV12-3 or TRBV12-4, the J call TRBJ2-1; maybe TRBD2 (6 bases). Trimming shortened V by 3 bases and J by 8 bases, and 11 bases separated the two germline ends. The CDR3 has 13 amino acids. CDR3: CASSFGRNDEQFF. The CDR3 nucleotides are TGTGCCAGCAGTTTTGGGAGGAACGATGAGCAGTTCTTC.

For this clonotype: Since the CDR3 does not end with the conserved phenylalanine or tryptophan, this likely comes from a read error. CDR3 in amino acids: CASSLVTGAYEQYL. The CDR3 DNA reads TGTGCCAGCAGTTTAGTAACCGGGGCGTACGAGCAGTACCTC. The gene calls are TRBV11-2 and TRBJ2-7, with D possibly being TRBD1 or TRBD2 (5 bases each). CDR1 is SGHAT, CDR2 FQNNGV, per germline. The CDR3 is 14 residues long.